This T cell receptor (beta chain) was identified during a study of blood T cell repertoires in COVID-19. For the study at large: COVID-19 samples from acute and convalescent phases originated in the United States, Italy and Spain. T cells, B-cell-depleted T cells, or PBMCs supplied cDNA or gDNA.

As processed by the authors: Amplified reference gene primers provided the basis for estimating nucleated cell counts. Profiled with immunoSEQ multiplex PCR; TCRdb holds only in-frame clones, not every one. V and J calls and clone size are as listed in that table; D and trimming were resolved from the DNA. Among fewer than 70,000 clones, approximately 87% were seen once, and the ten largest hold approximately 4%. Germline CDR1 reads SEHNR; CDR2 reads FQNEAQ (reference sequence). Trimming removed 1 base from V and 0 bases from J, with 10 bases in between. This CDR3 has 15 residues. There are a few counts of this clone.

The sample consisted of peripheral blood. This clonotype was obtained from a human donor in a cohort sampled during active COVID-19. V usage is TRBV7-9 and J usage is TRBJ2-7; the D gene is possibly TRBD2 (7 bases). The CDR3 loop reads CASSLGEGVSYEQYF. The CDR3 nucleotides read TGTGCCAGCAGCTTAGGGGAGGGGGTCTCCTACGAGCAGTACTTC.